These T cell receptor beta chains were read from a single sample in a study of T cells in Graves' hyperthyroidism and ophthalmopathy. TCRdb ran MiXCR on the multiplex PCR reads and lists one entry per CDR3 protein. Altogether approximately 590,000 distinct CDR3 sequences are present, about half being singletons, with the ten largest covering about 7.9%. The specimen was peripheral blood or thyroid tissue (not recorded which). The receptor set was obtained from a woman aged 18 to 35 with Graves' hyperthyroidism. Each CDR3 is given with its conserved first and last residue. Each record gives: J gene, clone size, V gene, D gene, CDR3 DNA, CDR3 protein. A D gene is named only where the DNA matches it firmly. A clone size is listed for some rows: how often the clone was seen (once, few, many), or a class if it is expanded.

TRBJ2-7 | - | TRBV9 | TRBD1 | TGTGCCAGCAGTTCTACAGGGGGCGAAGAGTACTTC | CASSSTGGEEYF
TRBJ1-3 | many | TRBV6-6 | - | TGTGCCAGCAGAACGGGGTCCTCCCTAAACACCATATATTTT | CASRTGSSLNTIYF
TRBJ1-1 | - | TRBV29-1 | - | TGCAGCGTTGAAGAAGGGAAAGGTATCAACACTGAAGCTTTCTTT | CSVEEGKGINTEAFF
TRBJ2-5 | - | TRBV7-2 | TRBD2 | TGTGCCAGCAGATTCGGGGGGAGAGATGAGACCCAGTACTTC | CASRFGGRDETQYF
TRBJ1-6 | - | TRBV11-2 | - | TGTGCCAGCCGTCTAACCGACGGCTCACCCCTCCACTTT | CASRLTDGSPLHF
TRBJ2-7 | few | TRBV19 | TRBD2 | TGTGCCAGCAGCCGAATGGGGGGGTCCTACGAGCAGTACTTC | CASSRMGGSYEQYF
TRBJ1-5 | few | TRBV9 | - | TGTGCCAGCAGCGAGACAGTCGATAGCAATCAGCCCCAGCATTTT | CASSETVDSNQPQHF
TRBJ2-2 | - | TRBV11-1 | - | TGTGCCAGCAGCTTAGTACCACAGGGCACCGGGGAGCTGTTTTTT | CASSLVPQGTGELFF
TRBJ2-7 | - | TRBV5-1 | - | TGCGCCAGCAGCCCCCGGGGCAGGCCGTCCTACGAGCAGTACTTC | CASSPRGRPSYEQYF
TRBJ1-5 | many | TRBV2 | - | TGTGCCAGCACTGCCACGAGTGGGCCCCAGCATTTT | CASTATSGPQHF
TRBJ1-2 | many | TRBV24-1 | - | TGTGCCACCAGTGATCCTCGGACAGAGGACTATGGCTACACCTTC | CATSDPRTEDYGYTF
TRBJ2-7 | once | TRBV29-1 | TRBD2 | TGCAGCCAAGGGAGCGGGAGTGGATACGAGCAGTACTTC | CSQGSGSGYEQYF
TRBJ1-2 | many | TRBV2 | TRBD1 | TGTGCCAGCAGTCCCCGGGACAGAAACGGCTACACCTTC | CASSPRDRNGYTF
TRBJ2-5 | many | TRBV2 | TRBD2 | TGTGCCAGCAGTGGGACTAGCAGGCAGACCCAGTACTTC | CASSGTSRQTQYF
TRBJ1-5 | few | TRBV29-1 | TRBD1 | TGCAGCGCTTGGACAGGGAGAGATCAGCCCCAGCATTTT | CSAWTGRDQPQHF
TRBJ1-5 | - | TRBV7-8 | - | TGTGCCAGCAGCTTATCGCGGTTT | CASSLSRF
TRBJ2-5 | once | TRBV2 | - | TGTGCCAGCAGTTTGAAAGCCGTACAAGAGACCCAGTACTTC | CASSLKAVQETQYF
TRBJ2-2 | many | TRBV29-1 | - | TGCAGCGTTGGGGACACCGGGGAGCTGTTTTTT | CSVGDTGELFF
TRBJ1-2 | - | TRBV2 | - | TGTGCCAGCAGTTCCTACAGGGTTGGCTACACCTTC | CASSSYRVGYTF
TRBJ2-5 | - | TRBV20-1 | - | TGCAGTGCTGATCTGGGGGCTAGCGAGACCCAGTACTTC | CSADLGASETQYF
TRBJ1-5 | few | TRBV29-1 | - | TGCAGCGTGGTCACGGATAGCAATCAGCCCCAGCATTTT | CSVVTDSNQPQHF
TRBJ1-1 | many | TRBV24-1 | - | TGTGCCACCAGTGAGCCGGGACCGGGCGGTGAAGCTTTCTTT | CATSEPGPGGEAFF
TRBJ1-1 | - | TRBV29-1 | - | TGCAGCGTGGGGGGGGCGAACACTGAAGCTTTCTTT | CSVGGANTEAFF
TRBJ1-2 | - | TRBV24-1 | - | TGTGCCACCAGTGATTTGACAGGGTATGGCTACACCTTC | CATSDLTGYGYTF
TRBJ2-3 | - | TRBV7-6 | - | TGTGCCAGCAGCCCCAAGACAGCGGATACGCAGTATTTT | CASSPKTADTQYF
TRBJ1-1 | few | TRBV20-1 | TRBD1 | TGCAGTGCTAGAGACATCCATAGGACAGGCACTGAAGCTTTCTTT | CSARDIHRTGTEAFF
TRBJ2-5 | few | TRBV20-1 | - | TGCAGTGCGGGGGGTCGGCAAGAGACCCAGTACTTC | CSAGGRQETQYF
TRBJ1-5 | many | TRBV10-3 | TRBD1 | TGTGCCAGCAGGGAGACAGGGATCAATCAGCCCCAGCATTTT | CASRETGINQPQHF
TRBJ2-7 | - | TRBV24-1 | - | TGTGCCACCAGTGATTTCGCGGGCAGGCCCCTCGAGCAGTACTTC | CATSDFAGRPLEQYF
TRBJ1-1 | many | TRBV2 | - | TGTGCCAGCAACGGACCCGAGAACCGTGAAGCTTTCTTT | CASNGPENREAFF
TRBJ1-2 | - | TRBV7-9 | TRBD1 | TGTGCCACCAAAGTCAGACAGGGCCGGCTGGATGGCTACACCTTC | CATKVRQGRLDGYTF
TRBJ1-3 | - | TRBV14 | - | TGTGCCAGCAGCCAAGCAAATACTGGGGGTGGCTACACCATATATTTT | CASSQANTGGGYTIYF
TRBJ1-2 | - | TRBV9 | - | TGTGCCAGCAGCCCCATATCCCCAGATGGCTACACCTTC | CASSPISPDGYTF
TRBJ1-6 | - | TRBV25-1 | - | TGTACCAGCAGAGTTGCGGCAGGCGAGGCCCTCCACTTT | CTSRVAAGEALHF
TRBJ2-7 | - | TRBV29-1 | TRBD2 | TGCAGCGCGGACCGCTGGGGGGGGTCCTACGAGCAGTACTTC | CSADRWGGSYEQYF
TRBJ1-2 | - | TRBV5-1 | TRBD1 | TGCGCCAGCAGCTGGGGGACAGGGGGTGGCTACACCTTC | CASSWGTGGGYTF
TRBJ2-7 | - | TRBV7-8 | - | TGTGCCAGCACCCTTCCGCAGACAAACGAGCAGTACTTC | CASTLPQTNEQYF